A single sample gave rise to the 32 T cell receptor beta chains below, sequenced in a study of metastatic and nonmetastatic thyroid tumors. TCRdb re-analyzed the PCR reads through MiXCR. The data show under 30,000 clones, about 22% seen once. Every patient underwent thyroid surgery untreated. Material for sequencing was blood. These TCRs come from a female donor with papillary thyroid cancer or a benign thyroid nodule (not recorded which). Some clones in this sample may be carry-over from other donors' samples.

This clone was counted only a few times. One end of the junction fails to match germline, which may point to a read error. V is TRBV7-2 and J is TRBJ2-7; tentative D call: TRBD2 (6 bases). From germline, CDR1 is SGHTA and CDR2 FQGNSA. The CDR3 covers 14 residues. The CDR3 region is CASSLVAGGREHYF. CDR3 DNA sequence: TGTGCCAGCAGCTTAGTAGCTGGAGGGCGCGAGCATTACTTC.

This clone appeared many times. A much larger clone lies a single base off, so this may be a read error. The chain carries TRBV12-3 or TRBV12-4 and TRBJ1-1, with D unclear. This CDR3 has 13 amino acids. V shed 9 bases and J shed 4 bases, with 15 bases lying between them. CDR3 protein: CASQDGLSTEAFF. CDR3 DNA sequence: TGTGCCAGTCAGGACGGTTTGAGCACTGAAGCTTTCTTT.

This clone has at least ten counts. J is TRBJ2-7 and V is TRBV19; 9 bases agree with TRBD2. In germline, CDR1 is LNHDA, CDR2 SQIVND (reference sequence). V lost 3 bases, J lost 4 bases, and 4 bases stayed unmatched. The CDR3 runs to 14 residues. CDR3 DNA sequence: TGTGCCAGTAGTATTGTTAGCGGGAGTTACGAGCAGTACTTC. It yields the protein CASSIVSGSYEQYF.

Regarding this clone: The junction and the germline gene differ at one end; a read error may be behind it. The CDR3 protein is CARSVSSRLAGDDQFF. CDR3 DNA sequence: TGTGCCAGGAGCGTATCTTCTAGGCTAGCGGGCGACGATCAGTTCTTC. The chain combines TRBV9 with TRBJ2-1, with TRBD2 identical over 8 bases. Germline lookup yields CDR1 SGDLS and CDR2 YYNGEE. The CDR3 contains 16 residues.

By its share, this clone is medium-sized. This chain links TRBV30 with TRBJ2-7; D not certain. Trimming took 0 bases from V and 4 from J, leaving 7 bases between them. The germline gives CDR1 GTSNPN, CDR2 SVGIG (reference sequence). The CDR3 runs 12 residues. The CDR3 region has the DNA TGTGCCTGGAGTGTCAAACAATACGAGCAGTACTTC. It encodes CAWSVKQYEQYF.

This clone showed up many times. The chain joins TRBV5-4 to TRBJ2-7; TRBD2 matches at 13 bases. Trimming took 4 bases from V and 1 from J; bases not matched to a gene: 8. The CDR3 totals 17 residues. The V gene's germline CDR1 is SGHNT and CDR2 YYREEE (reference sequence). CDR3 sequence (DNA): TGTGCCAGCAGCGGAACTAGCGGGAGGGCCAGTTCCTACGAGCAGTACTTC. It yields the protein CASSGTSGRASSYEQYF.

This clone is medium-sized (0.01 to 0.1%) within its sample. Relative to the germline gene, one junction end is altered; a read error may explain this. The V and J genes are TRBV28 and TRBJ2-7; 8 bases map to TRBD2. CDR3 length: 14 amino acids. Germline V gene sequence: CDR1 MDHEN, CDR2 SYDVKM. CDR3 residues: CASSLLAGTYEQYF. CDR3 nucleotides: TGTGCCAGCAGCTTATTAGCGGGAACCTACGAGCAGTACTTC.

The CDR3 sequence: CSATETSGRDHLDTQYF. CDR3 nucleotides: TGCAGTGCTACGGAAACTAGCGGGAGGGACCACTTAGATACGCAGTATTTT. This sequence joins TRBV20-1 and TRBJ2-3; 13 positions match TRBD2. V trimming: 4 bases; J trimming: 5 bases; junction bases outside the gene matches: 12. The germline V gene encodes CDR1 DFQATT and CDR2 SNEGSKA (reference sequence). The CDR3 length is 17 residues.

This clone was counted many times. The chain carries TRBV9 and TRBJ2-1; the D gene is possibly TRBD2 (5 bases). V dropped 0 bases and J dropped 4 bases, with 14 bases sitting between them. This CDR3 region has 16 residues. CDR1 and CDR2 from the germline V gene are SGDLS and YYNGEE. CDR3 sequence reads: CASSVAGRGNYNEQFF. The CDR3 nucleotides read TGTGCCAGCAGCGTAGCGGGCCGGGGTAATTACAATGAGCAGTTCTTC. Supplemented by reference TRBV9 and TRBJ2-1, the full variable domain reads DSGVTQTPKHLITATGQRVTLRCSPRSGDLSVYWYQQSLDQGLQFLIQYYNGEERAKGNILERFSAQQFPDLHSELNLSSLELGDSALYFCASSVAGRGNYNEQFFGPGTRLTVL.

As for this clone: The CDR3 does not close with the conserved phenylalanine or tryptophan, likely indicating a read error. The CDR3 coding sequence is TGCGCCAGCAGCCCTAAGGGCCAGCGTGAGATTGAAGAGCAGTACCTC. Translated, it gives CASSPKGQREIEEQYL. The chain recombines TRBV4-3 with TRBJ2-7; no clear D. This CDR3 has 16 amino acids. Germline assignment: CDR1 LGHNA and CDR2 YSLEER. Between the trimmed V and J ends, which lost 4 bases and 7 bases, there was a span of 23 bases.

The V call is TRBV18, the J call TRBJ1-1, with 7 bases that match TRBD1. The CDR3 loop spans 15 amino acids. Losses at the gene ends were 2 bases for V and 7 bases for J; bases not matched to a gene: 10. Germline V lookup: CDR1 KGHSH, CDR2 LQKENI. CDR3: CASSPSVAPGGEAFF. CDR3 sequence (DNA): TGTGCCAGCTCACCAAGCGTCGCCCCAGGGGGTGAAGCTTTCTTT.

This clone was seen many times. The V and J genes are TRBV6-2 or TRBV6-3 and TRBJ2-1; D tentatively reads TRBD1 or TRBD2 (5 bases each). Germline V gene data show CDR1 as MNHEY and CDR2 as SVGEGT. The CDR3 spans 13 residues. Trimming took 5 bases from V and 4 from J, leaving 9 bases between them. The CDR3 DNA reads as TGTGCCAGCAGTAGGGACGGATACAATGAGCAGTTCTTC. It specifies CASSRDGYNEQFF.

This clone showed up many times. The genes are TRBV7-9 and TRBJ2-1, with 8 bases that match TRBD2. Trimming cost V 5 bases and J 8 bases; bases outside gene matches: 11. This CDR3 spans 15 amino acids. The germline V gene encodes CDR1 SEHNR and CDR2 FQNEAQ (reference sequence). The CDR3 nucleotides read TGTGCCAGCAGCCCAAGGAGCGGGAGAGTCGATGAGCAGTTCTTC. As protein: CASSPRSGRVDEQFF.

This clone counts as medium-sized (0.01 to 0.1%). This chain joins TRBV6-7 and TRBJ1-2, with unresolved D. TRBV6-7 is given ORF status, its function remaining uncertain. V lost 0 bases, J lost 6 bases, and 11 bases lay in between. This CDR3 is 14 amino acids long. The CDR3 loop reads CASSYSGRGNGYTF. The DNA for the CDR3 is TGTGCCAGCAGTTACTCCGGTCGGGGTAATGGCTACACCTTC.

This chain connects TRBV5-1 to TRBJ2-1; the D is unclear. The germline gives CDR1 SGHRS, CDR2 YFSETQ. V dropped 4 bases and J dropped 8 bases, with 7 bases sitting between them. CDR3 length: 11 amino acids. Written as DNA, the CDR3 is TGCGCCAGCAGCCAGGACCATGAGCAGTTCTTC. Translation gives CASSQDHEQFF.

This clone was picked up many times. The chain couples TRBV7-9 to TRBJ1-2; no reliable D call. The CDR3 has 12 residues. V lost 5 bases and J lost 8, with 12 bases in between. Germline loops: CDR1 SEHNR, CDR2 FQNEAQ (reference sequence). CDR3: CASSTWEFGYTF. The CDR3 DNA reads as TGTGCCAGCAGCACCTGGGAGTTCGGCTACACCTTC. The full variable domain, rest sourced from reference TRBV7-9 and TRBJ1-2, is DTGVSQNPRHKITKRGQNVTFRCDPISEHNRLYWYRQTLGQGPEFLTYFQNEAQLEKSRLLSDRFSAERPKGSFSTLEIQRTEQGDSAMYLCASSTWEFGYTFGSGTRLTVV.

CDR3 in amino acids: CHSSAAGDLPYEQYF. The CDR3 nucleotides read TGTCACAGCAGCGCGGCAGGGGATCTACCCTACGAGCAGTACTTC. The V and J genes are TRBV5-5 and TRBJ2-7, with a weak D call TRBD1 (6 bases). This CDR3 region has 15 residues. CDR1 is SGHKS and CDR2 is YYEKEE in the germline V gene (reference sequence).

The CDR3 DNA reads TGTGCCAGCAGTGACAGCTCCTACGAGCAGTACTTC. Amino acids: CASSDSSYEQYF. V gene TRBV6-1 combines with J gene TRBJ2-7, with D unclear. Germline lookup yields CDR1 MNHNS and CDR2 SASEGT. CDR3 length: 12 residues. Trimming pared 3 bases from V and 0 bases from J, leaving 3 bases between.

This clone turned up a few times. Germline and junction disagree at one end, which may indicate a read error. The chain is built from TRBV27 and TRBJ2-7; D is undetermined. Germline V gene lookup returns CDR1 MNHEY and CDR2 SMNVEV (reference sequence). The CDR3 runs 13 residues. The CDR3 DNA is TGTGCCAGCAGCACCGCGAGCTCCGACGAGCAGTACTTC. This codes for CASSTASSDEQYF.

This clone appeared many times. The chain is built from TRBV12-3 or TRBV12-4 and TRBJ2-2; 7 bases agree with TRBD1. The CDR3 runs to 14 residues. J lost 4 bases, V lost 7 bases, and 6 bases had no gene match. The CDR3 DNA follows: TGTGCCAGCAAAAAGACAGGGACCACCGGGGAGCTGTTTTTT. This translates into CASKKTGTTGELFF.

This clone showed up many times. This chain connects TRBV29-1 to TRBJ2-7; D remains ambiguous. The V and J ends lost 3 bases and 9 bases respectively, with 21 bases between them. The CDR3 runs 14 residues. The germline V gene has CDR1 SQVTM and CDR2 ANQGSEA. The CDR3 loop reads CSVDLARPQRGQYF. The CDR3, as DNA: TGCAGCGTTGATCTCGCAAGGCCCCAAAGAGGGCAGTACTTC.

This clone was picked up many times. The chain joins TRBV11-3 to TRBJ2-7; TRBD1 or TRBD2 may be the D gene (6 bases each). The V and J ends lost 4 bases and 2 bases respectively, with 18 bases between them. The CDR3 has 16 amino acids. Germline CDR1 reads SGHNT; CDR2 reads YENEEA. DNA of the CDR3: TGTGCCAGCAGCTCAAGGGGGGCCCCAGAACCCTACGAGCAGTACTTC. Its protein product is CASSSRGAPEPYEQYF.

A word on this clone: The CDR3 ends on some other residue instead of the conserved phenylalanine or tryptophan, so this is likely a read error. The chain links TRBV11-3 to TRBJ2-1; D is tentatively TRBD1 or TRBD2 (5 bases each). V lost 9 bases to trimming and J lost 8 bases, with 20 bases between them. Germline assignment: CDR1 SGHNT and CDR2 YENEEA. The CDR3 is 14 amino acids. The CDR3 DNA sequence: TGTGCCAGTTGTTGGTCGGGACGGGGACATGAGCAGTTCTTA. Translating it yields CASCWSGRGHEQFL.

This clone has at least ten counts. V gene TRBV27 combines with J gene TRBJ1-2; perhaps TRBD1 as D (5 bases). This CDR3 spans 15 amino acids. CDR1 MNHEY and CDR2 SMNVEV come from the germline V gene (reference sequence). Trimming removed 2 bases from V and 8 bases from J, with 18 bases in between. Here the CDR3 DNA reads TGTGCCAGCAGTTTAGGGGCCGAAAGGGGAGACGGCTACACCTTC. Protein sequence: CASSLGAERGDGYTF.

For this clone: The germline gene is not matched at one end of the junction; a read error may be the cause. This chain links TRBV7-3 with TRBJ2-1; 12 nucleotides match TRBD2. CDR1 SGHTA and CDR2 FQGTGA come from the germline V gene. This CDR3 has 15 residues. CDR3 sequence reads: CASSPLAGGSKELFF. DNA for the CDR3: TGTGCCAGCAGCCCCCTAGCGGGAGGGTCTAAGGAGCTGTTCTTC.

This clone was detected ten times or more. This chain joins TRBV10-3 and TRBJ2-1; no clear D. Germline CDR1 ENHRY, CDR2 SYGVKD. V lost 0 bases to trimming and J lost 8 bases, with 5 bases between them. The CDR3 has 12 amino acids. CDR3 loop: CAISESVDEQFF. CDR3 sequence (DNA): TGTGCCATCAGTGAGTCGGTTGATGAGCAGTTCTTC.

In its sample, this clone was seen a few times. Compared with germline, one end of the junction differs, possibly owing to a read error. The chain links TRBV6-6 to TRBJ1-1, with a tentative D call TRBD1 (5 bases). The CDR3 totals 14 residues. Germline CDR1 reads MNHNY; CDR2 reads SVGAGI (reference sequence). DNA of the CDR3: TGTGCCAGCAGTTATAACACAGGAAACACTGTAGCTTTCTTT. It codes for CASSYNTGNTVAFF.

This clone was seen only a few times. This may be a read error, as it is one base from a much larger clone. Different DNA sequences within this sample yield the same CDR3. The rearrangement joins TRBV4-1 to TRBJ2-5; 9 bases align to TRBD1. Germline V gene data show CDR1 as MGHRA and CDR2 as YSYEKL. This CDR3 spans 13 amino acids. Unmatched junction bases numbered 2, after V lost 4 bases and J lost 5 bases. This CDR3 reads CASSRTGEETQYF. CDR3 DNA sequence: TGCGCCAGCAGCCGGACAGGGGAGGAGACCCAGTACTTC.

This clone was counted many times. The J gene is TRBJ1-6, the V gene TRBV11-2, with D unresolved. This CDR3 is built from 15 residues. V gave up 0 bases and J gave up 7 bases, with 10 bases separating them. Germline-derived CDR1 and CDR2 are SGHAT and FQNNGV. This CDR3 reads CASSLEGGLNSPLHF. CDR3 DNA: TGTGCCAGCAGCTTAGAGGGCGGCTTAAATTCACCCCTCCACTTT.

This clone is termed medium-sized (0.01 to 0.1%). The chain combines TRBV6-1 with TRBJ2-7; 7 bases line up with TRBD1. Germline V CDR1 and CDR2: MNHNS, SASEGT. This CDR3 has 16 amino acids. V lost 6 bases, J lost 2 bases, and 13 bases stayed unmatched. CDR3 protein: CASSPTRQGIPYEQYF. The CDR3 bases are TGTGCCAGCAGCCCTACCCGACAGGGAATACCCTACGAGCAGTACTTC.

Sample share makes this clone medium-sized. V is TRBV6-1 and J is TRBJ2-2; possible D gene TRBD1, 6 bases. Per the germline V gene, CDR1 is MNHNS and CDR2 is SASEGT. The CDR3 runs 15 residues. The germline V and J ends were trimmed by 6 bases and 1 base, with 12 bases remaining between them. The CDR3 reads CASRGVQGNTGELFF. Here the CDR3 DNA reads TGTGCCAGCAGGGGGGTACAGGGGAACACCGGGGAGCTGTTTTTT.

Relative to its sample, this clone is medium-sized. V is TRBV11-2 and J is TRBJ2-1; weak D call: TRBD2 (6 bases). Germline V gene lookup returns CDR1 SGHAT and CDR2 FQNNGV. V lost 5 bases and J 6 bases, leaving 11 bases between the germline ends. CDR3 length equals 13 residues. As DNA, the CDR3 is TGTGCCAGCAGCCCCGGGAGATTCAATGAGCAGTTCTTC. The encoded protein is CASSPGRFNEQFF.